The sequence of this T cell receptor beta chain was determined in a study of cytomegalovirus exposure and HLA in healthy donors. General study findings and limits: Apart from CMV serostatus, no immune exposure information was available. A cluster of highly shared sequence variants was likely a sequencing artifact. The classifier, whose performance was assessed in both the original and validation cohorts, reportedly diagnosed cytomegalovirus status with high specificity and sensitivity.

Details on this clone: Its target is not known.

This CDR3 is 14 amino acids long. The ends were cut back, 4 bases at V and 0 bases at J, with 10 bases in the middle. Germline values: CDR1 SGHDT, CDR2 YYEEEE. Donors consisted of healthy bone marrow donors. Primers: 60 Vbeta forward and 13 Jbeta reverse. Generated by immunoSEQ multiplex PCR, the TCRdb table keeps only in-frame clones and is missing some. The sample contains approximately 97,000 clones, around four fifths of which appear only once. This TCR was sampled from a middle-aged woman in good health and CMV-seropositive. This chain joins TRBV5-6 and TRBJ1-2; D gene ambiguous. The sample was PBMCs. CDR3 sequence (DNA): TGTGCCAGCAGCCCTAACCGAGCTAACTATGGCTACACCTTC. It specifies CASSPNRANYGYTF.